This TCR beta chain was sequenced during a study of blood T cell repertoires in COVID-19. Study details: COVID-19 samples collected from the United States, Italy and Spain covered acute and convalescent phases. Sources were T cells, B-cell-depleted T cells, or PBMCs; the material itself was cDNA or gDNA.

CDR3 length: 16 amino acids. J lost 4 bases, V lost 0 bases, and 7 bases had no gene match. Germline CDR1 SGHVS, CDR2 FNYEAQ. Methods used by the authors: How many nucleated cells were present was estimated from reference gene primer amplification. The assay was immunoSEQ multiplex PCR, and TCRdb's table has in-frame clones only and misses some. V and J calls and clone size are those listed in that table; D and trimming were worked out from the DNA. This table holds roughly 110,000 clones, around 75% found once. V usage is TRBV7-6 and J usage is TRBJ1-1, with 8 bases that match TRBD1. This sequence was found in a human donor with acute or convalescent COVID-19. The donor label of this sample is uncertain. Source material: peripheral blood. The CDR3 region has the DNA TGTGCCAGCAGCTTAGCATTCAGGACAGGGACCACTGAAGCTTTCTTT. Translating it yields CASSLAFRTGTTEAFF.